What follows are 13 T cell receptor beta chains derived from one specimen sequenced in a study of T cells after yellow fever vaccination (dated by TCRdb to between 2018 and 2021). The treatment or condition label corresponds to: live attenuated yellow fever vaccine strain. The library was obtained by 5' RACE. The run used an Illumina NovaSeq 6000. TCRdb trimmed the raw reads at Q25, called clones with MiXCR and kept productive beta chains. Records with the same CDR3 protein are collapsed into one entry carrying the most frequent genes and DNA. The sample yields approximately 58,000 distinct CDR3 sequences; about 5.6% were counted once. Around a third of the sample is in the top ten clones. Source: PBMCs, either bulk or a sorted T-cell subset (CD4+, CD8+, memory, or dextramer-sorted; not recorded which), taken on the day of the yellow fever booster vaccination. The receptors stem from a man aged 18 to 29 who received the YFV17D yellow fever vaccine.

This clonotype was counted many times. The V and J genes are TRBV4-3 and TRBJ1-5, with 7 positions matching TRBD1. Germline CDR1 LGHNA, CDR2 YSLEER. V was clipped by 3 bases and J by 4 bases; unmatched bases: 12. This CDR3 contains 17 residues. The CDR3 reads CASSHDWPGQPNQPQHF. The CDR3 bases are TGCGCCAGCAGCCATGACTGGCCGGGACAGCCAAATCAGCCCCAGCATTTT.

This clonotype was recorded many times. The gene calls are TRBV5-1 and TRBJ1-1; D is perhaps TRBD1 (6 bases). CDR1 is SGHRS, CDR2 YFSETQ, per germline. The germline V and J ends were trimmed by 1 base and 0 bases, with 10 bases remaining between them. This CDR3 is built from 15 residues. CDR3 coding DNA: TGCGCCAGCAGCTTGACAGGGACGATGAACACTGAAGCTTTCTTT. Translation: CASSLTGTMNTEAFF.

This chain connects TRBV6-6 to TRBJ2-3; no firm D call. This CDR3 contains 14 residues. With 6 bases removed from V and 1 base from J, the gap between germline ends came to 11 bases. Germline assignment: CDR1 MNHNY and CDR2 SVGAGI (reference sequence). In DNA, the CDR3 is TGTGCCAGCAGGATTTCTGGGGGCACAGATACGCAGTATTTT. This codes for CASRISGGTDTQYF.

The chain links TRBV12-3 or TRBV12-4 to TRBJ2-3, with 7 bases identical to TRBD1. CDR3 length: 13 amino acids. V shed 9 bases and J 5 bases; nucleotides not matched to a gene: 8. CDR3 bases: TGTGCCAGTACAGGGGTTTTAGTAGATACGCAGTATTTT. Translated: CASTGVLVDTQYF.

The gene calls are TRBV9 and TRBJ2-1, with 11 bases matching TRBD2. Germline V lookup: CDR1 SGDLS, CDR2 YYNGEE. The junction had 9 bases not matched to a gene; V was cut back by 4 bases and J by 9 bases. CDR3 size: 15 residues. The DNA of the CDR3 is TGTGCCAGCAGCTTTAGCGGGGGGGCCGGCGGTGAGCAGTTCTTC. Translated: CASSFSGGAGGEQFF.

This clonotype was counted many times. The rearrangement links TRBV20-1 to TRBJ2-3; D is tentatively TRBD1 or TRBD2 (5 bases each). Germline CDR1 reads DFQATT; CDR2 reads SNEGSKA (reference sequence). The CDR3 has 15 residues. V lost 0 bases and J 5 bases, leaving 15 bases between the germline ends. The CDR3 protein is CSARDMVGVQDTQYF. In DNA form, the CDR3 reads TGCAGTGCTAGAGATATGGTGGGGGTTCAAGATACGCAGTATTTT.

This clonotype was counted between two and nine times. The CDR3 loop reads CASSEFRHSPLHF. The CDR3 bases are TGTGCCAGCAGTGAGTTTAGGCATTCACCCCTCCACTTT. The V call is TRBV25-1, the J call TRBJ1-6; D gene unclear. This CDR3 contains 13 residues. Trimming left V 3 bases short and J 8 bases short, with 8 bases between. Germline assignment: CDR1 MGHDK and CDR2 SYGVNS.

This chain uses TRBV5-5 with TRBJ1-2; TRBD1 agrees at 8 bases. The CDR3 totals 14 residues. V lost 2 bases, J lost 4 bases, and 4 bases stayed unmatched. Germline loops: CDR1 SGHKS, CDR2 YYEKEE (reference sequence). The CDR3 sequence: CASSLDRGAYGYTF. CDR3 nucleotides: TGTGCCAGCAGCTTAGACAGGGGAGCCTATGGCTACACCTTC.

In this sample, this clonotype is medium-sized. The rearrangement links TRBV10-2 to TRBJ2-3, with D perhaps assigned TRBD1 or TRBD2 (6 bases each). Germline V gene data show CDR1 as WSHSY and CDR2 as SAAADI. The germline V and J ends were trimmed by 7 bases and 3 bases, with 23 bases remaining between them. The CDR3 contains 17 residues. The chain's CDR3 is CASTALFGGQRTDTQYF. The CDR3 DNA reads TGCGCCAGCACCGCTCTTTTTGGGGGGCAACGGACAGATACGCAGTATTTT.

This clonotype was picked up many times. The rearrangement links TRBV10-1 to TRBJ2-5, with TRBD1 matching over 7 bases. This CDR3 spans 14 amino acids. CDR1 is WNHNN, CDR2 SYGVQD, per germline (reference sequence). Germline trimming cut 5 bases from V and 2 bases from J; bases unmatched to any gene: 5. CDR3 protein: CASSFGTAQETQYF. For the CDR3, the DNA is TGCGCCAGCAGTTTTGGGACAGCGCAAGAGACCCAGTACTTC.

This clonotype has just a few counts. The V and J genes are TRBV5-4 and TRBJ1-6; D possibly corresponds to TRBD1 (5 bases). Trimming stripped 4 bases from V and 0 bases from J, with 17 bases between. The CDR3 has 18 amino acids. Germline loops: CDR1 SGHNT, CDR2 YYREEE (reference sequence). The CDR3 reads CASSDQGGFSSYNSPLHF. The CDR3 region has the DNA TGTGCCAGCAGCGACCAGGGCGGCTTCAGCTCCTATAATTCACCCCTCCACTTT.

This clonotype was counted ten times or more. The chain uses TRBV7-6 and TRBJ2-6; 7 bases are shared with TRBD1. This CDR3 is built from 17 residues. The V segment lost 8 bases and the J segment 0 bases; nucleotides outside the gene matches: 10. CDR1 is SGHVS, CDR2 FNYEAQ, per germline. The CDR3 region is CASGKGASNSGANVLTF. CDR3 in DNA: TGTGCCAGCGGAAAGGGGGCGTCGAACTCTGGGGCCAACGTCCTGACTTTC.

This clonotype was picked up a small number of times. The V gene is TRBV11-2, the J gene TRBJ2-5, with no clear D. Germline values: CDR1 SGHAT, CDR2 FQNNGV. The V end was cut by 1 base, the J end by 2 bases, with 2 bases between. The CDR3 has 12 amino acids. This chain's CDR3 is CASSLAQETQYF. CDR3 coding DNA: TGTGCCAGCAGCTTAGCTCAAGAGACCCAGTACTTC.